This T cell receptor (beta chain) was recovered during a study of identifying expanded T cells in peripheral blood. Study-wide results and caveats: About 1.2 clones differed between technical replicates, versus approximately 16 and 19 over time. Across healthy donors, higher total template counts meant significantly greater approximately two-week count variance.

On this clone itself: Its antigen is unidentified.

Trimming took off 6 bases at V and 6 bases at J, with 15 bases between the two ends. The CDR3 loop spans 12 amino acids. Germline V CDR1 and CDR2: SQVTM, ANQGSEA. The table came from immunoSEQ multiplex PCR; TCRdb's copy has only in-frame clones and leaves some out. The sample holds roughly 100,000 clones, 88% seen once. This clonotype was sampled from a person aged 18-69 years in good health. The chain joins TRBV29-1 to TRBJ2-7; tentative D call: TRBD2 (6 bases). Input material: blood. The CDR3, as DNA: TGCAGCGTAGTCTACGGGGGTGGCGAGCAGTACTTC. Its protein is CSVVYGGGEQYF.